These 31 T cell receptor beta chains were all obtained from the same sample, sequenced in a study of cytomegalovirus exposure and HLA in healthy donors. Researchers ran the PCR with 60 Vbeta and 13 Jbeta primers. The assay was immunoSEQ multiplex PCR, and TCRdb's table has in-frame clones only and misses some. The data hold some 160,000 clones, with just over 75% observed a single time. Sequenced input: PBMCs. The receptor set was obtained from a man aged 35 to 55 in good health and CMV-seronegative.

This clone has a handful of counts. This chain's CDR3 is CASSLMSTGYEQYV. The CDR3 DNA is TGTGCCAGCAGCTTGATGTCTACAGGCTACGAGCAGTACGTC. The genes are TRBV5-8 and TRBJ2-7; tentative D call: TRBD1 (5 bases). This CDR3 has 14 amino acids. The V end lost 1 base, the J end lost 3 bases, and 11 bases lay between the germline ends. Germline V gives CDR1 SGHTS, CDR2 YDEGEE.

The table lists this clone with a few counts. The chain is built from TRBV27 and TRBJ1-5; the D gene is possibly TRBD1 (6 bases). This CDR3 comprises 13 residues. The germline V and J ends were trimmed by 3 bases and 7 bases, with 10 bases remaining between them. Germline loops: CDR1 MNHEY, CDR2 SMNVEV (reference sequence). The CDR3 coding sequence is TGTGCCAGCAGTTTGACAGGTGGGCAGCCCCAGCATTTT. As protein: CASSLTGGQPQHF.

The chain has TRBV4-1 and TRBJ2-3, with D uncertain. CDR1 and CDR2 (germline): MGHRA, YSYEKL. This CDR3 spans 15 amino acids. V lost 1 base and J lost 4, with 12 bases in between. In DNA, the CDR3 is TGCGCCAGCAGCCAAGGGTCCCTCCCAGCAGATACGCAGTATTTT. Translation: CASSQGSLPADTQYF.

The chain employs TRBV7-2 and TRBJ2-3; 8 positions match TRBD1. This CDR3 contains 12 residues. Per germline, CDR1 SGHTA and CDR2 FQGNSA. V trimming: 2 bases; J trimming: 9 bases; junction bases outside the gene matches: 1. In DNA form, the CDR3 reads TGTGCCAGCAGCTTAACAGGGGGGACGCAGTATTTT. Translation: CASSLTGGTQYF.

This chain joins TRBV6-6 and TRBJ1-5, with TRBD1 matching 9 bases. CDR1 MNHNY and CDR2 SVGAGI come from the germline V gene (reference sequence). V trimming: 6 bases; J trimming: 4 bases; junction bases outside the gene matches: 7. The length of the CDR3 is 15 residues. CDR3 protein: CASSSPDRGNQPQHF. The CDR3 bases are TGTGCCAGCAGCTCCCCCGACAGGGGGAATCAGCCCCAGCATTTT.

The chain carries TRBV19 and TRBJ1-3; no definite D call. Germline lookup yields CDR1 LNHDA and CDR2 SQIVND (reference sequence). Trimming shortened V by 7 bases and J by 3 bases, and 10 bases separated the two germline ends. This CDR3 has 13 amino acids. CDR3 coding DNA: TGTGCCAGTAATGTCGGGGTTGGAAACACCATATATTTT. Its protein is CASNVGVGNTIYF.

This clone was counted only a few times. The gene calls are TRBV7-9 and TRBJ2-7; the match to TRBD2 covers 15 bases. With 5 bases clipped from V and 7 bases from J, the junction kept 6 bases outside the gene matches. Germline CDR1 and CDR2: SEHNR and FQNEAQ (reference sequence). CDR3 size: 15 residues. CDR3 loop: CASSPPGTSGREQYF. Written as DNA, the CDR3 is TGTGCCAGCAGCCCTCCCGGGACTAGCGGGAGGGAGCAGTACTTC.

The chain couples TRBV9 to TRBJ2-1, with 8 bases fitting TRBD2. Germline assignment: CDR1 SGDLS and CDR2 YYNGEE. The junction had 8 bases not matched to a gene; V was cut back by 0 bases and J by 3 bases. This CDR3 region has 17 residues. CDR3 in DNA: TGTGCCAGCAGCGTAGCCAGCGGGAGTGGATACTACAATGAGCAGTTCTTC. Protein: CASSVASGSGYYNEQFF.

The CDR3 sequence is CASSPRPGGGYTF. CDR3 coding DNA: TGTGCCAGCAGTCCTCGCCCAGGAGGTGGCTACACCTTC. V is TRBV6-5 and J is TRBJ1-2; D gene uncertain. Per germline, CDR1 MNHEY and CDR2 SVGAGI. CDR3 length: 13 amino acids. V lost 5 bases and J lost 7, with 14 bases in between.

This sequence joins TRBV30 and TRBJ2-5; 10 bases agree with TRBD1. With 3 bases clipped from V and 5 bases from J, the junction kept 6 bases outside the gene matches. This CDR3 region has 14 residues. Germline assignment: CDR1 GTSNPN and CDR2 SVGIG (reference sequence). This chain's CDR3 is CAWSPTGGLETQYF. The CDR3 region has the DNA TGTGCCTGGAGCCCGACAGGGGGCTTGGAGACCCAGTACTTC. The full variable domain, with the rest looked up from reference TRBV30 and TRBJ2-5, is SQTIHQWPATLVQPVGSPLSLECTVEGTSNPNLYWYRQAAGRGLQLLFYSVGIGQISSEVPQNLSASRPQDRQFILSSKKLLLSDSGFYLCAWSPTGGLETQYFGPGTRLLVL.

V gene TRBV5-1 combines with J gene TRBJ2-5, with TRBD2 as a possible D gene (6 bases). Trimming took 4 bases from V and 3 from J, leaving 13 bases between them. CDR1 is SGHRS, CDR2 YFSETQ, per germline. The CDR3 covers 14 residues. This CDR3 reads CASSMNSGEETQYF. In DNA form, the CDR3 reads TGCGCCAGCAGCATGAATAGCGGCGAAGAGACCCAGTACTTC.

The V call is TRBV29-1, the J call TRBJ2-1; TRBD2 matches 11 bases. The germline gives CDR1 SQVTM, CDR2 ANQGSEA. The ends lost 5 bases at V and 4 bases at J; junction bases unmatched: 7. This CDR3 region has 15 residues. CDR3 amino acids: CSVSLAGVGYNEQFF. CDR3 DNA: TGCAGCGTTTCACTAGCGGGAGTGGGATACAATGAGCAGTTCTTC.

Worth noting for this clone: Relative to the germline gene, one junction end is altered; a read error may explain this. Other DNA sequences of this sample code for an identical CDR3. The V gene is TRBV18, the J gene TRBJ2-2; TRBD1 agrees at 9 bases. Germline CDR1 reads KGHSH; CDR2 reads LQKENI. The CDR3 length is 13 residues. CDR3 coding DNA: TGTGCTAGCTCACGACAGGGGGACGGGGAGCTGTTTTTT. Protein sequence: CASSRQGDGELFF.

The CDR3 here is CASSPPGQPIYGYTF. The CDR3 DNA sequence: TGTGCCAGCAGCCCTCCGGGACAACCGATCTATGGCTACACCTTC. The J gene is TRBJ1-2, the V gene TRBV11-2, with D maybe TRBD1 (6 bases). Looked up from germline, CDR1 is SGHAT and CDR2 is FQNNGV. The germline V and J ends were trimmed by 5 bases and 4 bases, with 17 bases remaining between them. The CDR3 is made up of 15 amino acids.

The chain joins TRBV27 to TRBJ2-5; 13 bases line up with TRBD2. The V gene end was trimmed by 5 bases and the J gene end by 4 bases; junction bases not matched to a gene: 7. The CDR3 totals 16 residues. Germline lookup yields CDR1 MNHEY and CDR2 SMNVEV (reference sequence). Here the CDR3 reads CASSPGGLAGLETQYF. CDR3 coding DNA: TGTGCCAGCAGTCCCGGGGGACTAGCGGGATTAGAGACCCAGTACTTC.

This chain connects TRBV4-2 to TRBJ2-7; D remains unclear. CDR3 length equals 14 residues. Germline lookup yields CDR1 LGHNA and CDR2 YNFKEQ. Trimming took off 4 bases at V and 6 bases at J, with 16 bases between the two ends. The CDR3 loop is CASSPRTELSEQYF. The CDR3 region has the DNA TGTGCCAGCAGCCCCCGTACGGAGTTATCCGAGCAGTACTTC.

The chain couples TRBV6-5 to TRBJ1-1, with D unclear. Germline V gene lookup returns CDR1 MNHEY and CDR2 SVGAGI. The CDR3 extends over 11 amino acids. V gave up 9 bases and J gave up 5 bases, with 10 bases separating them. The CDR3 region has the DNA TGTGCCAGTGGGCATGGGACTGAAGCTTTCTTT. Translated, it gives CASGHGTEAFF.

This clone was recorded once. This sequence joins TRBV5-1 and TRBJ2-1; 11 nucleotides align to TRBD2. Germline V lookup: CDR1 SGHRS, CDR2 YFSETQ. The CDR3 covers 15 residues. V was pared by 1 base and J by 7 bases, with 4 bases of the junction left unmatched. CDR3 in DNA: TGCGCCAGCAGCTTGTATCTAGCGGGAGGTAATGAGCAGTTCTTC. Its translation: CASSLYLAGGNEQFF. The variable domain in full, completed from reference TRBV5-1 and TRBJ2-1, reads KAGVTQTPRYLIKTRGQQVTLSCSPISGHRSVSWYQQTPGQGLQFLFEYFSETQRNKGNFPGRFSGRQFSNSRSEMNVSTLELGDSALYLCASSLYLAGGNEQFFGPGTRLTVL.

The chain carries TRBV25-1 and TRBJ2-2; TRBD1 agrees at 9 bases. The V and J ends lost 3 bases and 5 bases, in that order; junction bases with no gene match: 7. The length of the CDR3 is 16 residues. Germline assignment: CDR1 MGHDK and CDR2 SYGVNS. Here the CDR3 DNA reads TGTGCCAGCAGTGAGGGGGGGACAGGGCTTACCGGGGAGCTGTTTTTT. This gives the protein CASSEGGTGLTGELFF.

The J gene is TRBJ1-2, the V gene TRBV4-1; TRBD1 aligns across 7 bases. Trimming took 0 bases from V and 9 from J; bases not matched to a gene: 7. This CDR3 has 14 amino acids. CDR1 and CDR2 from the germline V gene are MGHRA and YSYEKL. The CDR3 spells CASSQDWQGQRYTF. CDR3 DNA sequence: TGCGCCAGCAGCCAAGATTGGCAGGGACAGCGCTACACCTTC.

The chain has TRBV7-9 and TRBJ2-1, with a tentative D call TRBD2 (5 bases). Trimming removed 6 bases at V and 5 bases at J, with 20 bases between. The CDR3 runs 16 residues. CDR1 is SEHNR and CDR2 is FQNEAQ in the germline V gene (reference sequence). As DNA, the CDR3 is TGTGCCAGCAGTCCACCTTCACTAGGGCGGGACAATGAGCAGTTCTTC. It yields the protein CASSPPSLGRDNEQFF.

This clone was counted a few times. V usage is TRBV18 and J usage is TRBJ1-4, with 10 bases lining up with TRBD1. Germline loops: CDR1 KGHSH, CDR2 LQKENI. Trimming at V came to 0 bases and at J to 11 bases, leaving 6 bases not matched to a gene. The length of the CDR3 is 15 residues. The CDR3 DNA reads as TGTGCCAGCTCACCACCCGGGACAGGGGTCGTTAAACTGTTTTTT. This encodes CASSPPGTGVVKLFF.

The chain combines TRBV27 with TRBJ2-7; D possibly corresponds to TRBD1 (6 bases). CDR3 length: 14 residues. Trimming cost V 6 bases and J 3 bases, with 15 bases left between them. The germline V gene has CDR1 MNHEY and CDR2 SMNVEV (reference sequence). CDR3 in DNA: TGTGCCAGCAGAAACCTGGGACATATCTACGAGCAGTACGTC. This translates into CASRNLGHIYEQYV.

The sample holds a few counts of this clone. The V call is TRBV2, the J call TRBJ1-1; 10 bases match TRBD1. V lost 8 bases to trimming and J lost 4 bases; unmatched junction nucleotides: 4. The CDR3 consists of 13 residues. CDR1 is SNHLY, CDR2 FYNNEI, per germline. The CDR3 here is CASRDRGGTEAFF. CDR3 in DNA: TGTGCCAGCCGGGACAGGGGAGGCACTGAAGCTTTCTTT.

The chain has TRBV6-5 and TRBJ2-7; TRBD2 is a possible D gene (5 bases). V lost 2 bases to trimming and J lost 0 bases, with 8 bases between them. CDR3 size: 14 residues. CDR1 and CDR2 (germline): MNHEY, SVGAGI. In DNA, the CDR3 is TGTGCCAGCAGTTACGGCGGGTTCTCCTACGAGCAGTACTTC. Translation gives CASSYGGFSYEQYF.

J is TRBJ2-3 and V is TRBV5-1; tentatively, D is TRBD2 (6 bases). The V end was cut by 3 bases, the J end by 6 bases, with 11 bases between. Germline V gives CDR1 SGHRS, CDR2 YFSETQ. CDR3 size: 13 residues. CDR3 nucleotides: TGCGCCAGCAGCTCGGAGGCGGGGGATACGCAGTATTTT. It translates to CASSSEAGDTQYF. Based on the CDR3 plus reference TRBV5-1 and TRBJ2-3, the full variable domain is KAGVTQTPRYLIKTRGQQVTLSCSPISGHRSVSWYQQTPGQGLQFLFEYFSETQRNKGNFPGRFSGRQFSNSRSEMNVSTLELGDSALYLCASSSEAGDTQYFGPGTRLTVL.

J is TRBJ2-6 and V is TRBV7-9; D may be TRBD2 (5 bases). CDR1 and CDR2 from the germline V gene are SEHNR and FQNEAQ (reference sequence). This CDR3 contains 15 residues. V lost 6 bases and J lost 3, with 12 bases in between. The CDR3 here is CASSYLGSGANVLTF. In nucleotides, the CDR3 is TGTGCCAGCAGTTATCTAGGGAGTGGGGCCAACGTCCTGACTTTC.

The rearrangement uses TRBV5-4 and TRBJ2-2, with 9 bases matching TRBD2. Germline CDR1 is SGHNT and CDR2 is YYREEE (reference sequence). The CDR3 consists of 14 residues. V lost 1 base and J lost 5; bases outside the gene matches: 0. This CDR3 reads CASSLTSGTGELFF. In nucleotides, the CDR3 is TGTGCCAGCAGCTTGACTAGCGGGACCGGGGAGCTGTTTTTT.

The DNA of the CDR3 is TGCGCCAGCAGCCCGCCCGTGACAGGGTCGGACACTGAAGCTTTCTTT. Residues: CASSPPVTGSDTEAFF. This sequence joins TRBV5-1 and TRBJ1-1; 7 bases line up with TRBD1. Germline CDR1 reads SGHRS; CDR2 reads YFSETQ. Trimming removed 4 bases from V and 3 bases from J; junction bases left unmatched: 12. CDR3 length: 16 amino acids.

The J gene is TRBJ1-6, the V gene TRBV19; the D is unclear. Germline-derived CDR1 and CDR2 are LNHDA and SQIVND (reference sequence). V was pared by 7 bases and J by 3 bases, with 7 bases between. This CDR3 has 13 amino acids. CDR3 sequence reads: CASTGSYNSPLHF. DNA for the CDR3: TGTGCCAGTACCGGTAGCTATAATTCACCCCTCCACTTT.

Only a few counts were recorded for this clone. The genes are TRBV7-9 and TRBJ2-1; tentative D call: TRBD1 (5 bases). The CDR3 is 13 amino acids. CDR1 and CDR2 from the germline V gene are SEHNR and FQNEAQ (reference sequence). Deletions cut 3 bases from V and 6 bases from J, with 9 bases between. The CDR3 DNA sequence: TGTGCCAGCAGCTTTGTAGGGGTCAATGAGCAGTTCTTC. It is translated as CASSFVGVNEQFF. Together with reference TRBV7-9 and TRBJ2-1, the CDR3 gives the full variable domain: DTGVSQNPRHKITKRGQNVTFRCDPISEHNRLYWYRQTLGQGPEFLTYFQNEAQLEKSRLLSDRFSAERPKGSFSTLEIQRTEQGDSAMYLCASSFVGVNEQFFGPGTRLTVL.